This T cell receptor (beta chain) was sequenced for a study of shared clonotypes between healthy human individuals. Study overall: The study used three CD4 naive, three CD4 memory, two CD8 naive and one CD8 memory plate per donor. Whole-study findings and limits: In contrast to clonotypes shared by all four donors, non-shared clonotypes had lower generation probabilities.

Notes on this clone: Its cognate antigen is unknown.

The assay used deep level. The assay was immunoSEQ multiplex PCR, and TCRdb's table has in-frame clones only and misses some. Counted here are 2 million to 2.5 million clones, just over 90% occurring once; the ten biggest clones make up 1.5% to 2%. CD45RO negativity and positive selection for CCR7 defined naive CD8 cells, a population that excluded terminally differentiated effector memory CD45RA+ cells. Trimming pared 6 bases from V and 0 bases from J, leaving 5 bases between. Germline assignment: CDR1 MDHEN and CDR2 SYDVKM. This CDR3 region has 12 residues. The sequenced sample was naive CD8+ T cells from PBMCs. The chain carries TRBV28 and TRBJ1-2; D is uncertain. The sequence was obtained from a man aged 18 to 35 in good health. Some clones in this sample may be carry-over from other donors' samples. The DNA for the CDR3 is TGTGCCAGCAGCCCAGCTAACTATGGCTACACCTTC. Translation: CASSPANYGYTF.